The 16 T cell receptor beta chains below all came from one sample that was sequenced in a study of regulatory T cells in long-lasting Graves disease. CDR3 regions were amplified by Arm-PCR using iRepertoire HTBI primers to build TCR beta libraries. Using its own MiXCR run on the multiplex PCR reads, TCRdb lists one record per CDR3 protein. Of roughly 470,000 distinct CDR3 sequences in the sample, about a fifth are singletons; the top ten hold about 7.8%. Time point: persistent/refractory GD, antithyroid drugs over 5 years with positive TRAb. RNA isolated from PBMCs was used to make the TCR library. The sequencing used peripheral blood mononuclear cells (PBMCs), collected when the disease was refractory, from a patient treated with antithyroid drugs. All receptors come from a female donor with Graves disease.

This clonotype appeared many times. This chain joins TRBV7-8 and TRBJ2-7; 12 bases agree with TRBD2. CDR3 length: 15 residues. Germline V CDR1 and CDR2: SGHVS, FQNEAQ. The ends lost 5 bases at V and 2 bases at J; junction bases unmatched: 4. The CDR3 DNA reads TGTGCCAGCAGCCCGGCTAGCGGGAGGGCCTACGAGCAGTACTTC. It specifies CASSPASGRAYEQYF.

This clonotype was recorded at least ten times. The gene calls are TRBV19 and TRBJ2-4, with 8 bases identical to TRBD1. The germline gives CDR1 LNHDA, CDR2 SQIVND (reference sequence). V lost 7 bases and J lost 7; bases outside the gene matches: 6. The CDR3 loop spans 13 amino acids. The CDR3 sequence: CASTGQGRNIQYF. The CDR3 region has the DNA TGTGCCAGTACCGGACAGGGAAGGAACATTCAGTACTTC.

As to this clonotype: A read error may be the cause here, since a much bigger clone is one base away. The genes are TRBV7-9 and TRBJ1-1, with TRBD1 as a possible D gene (5 bases). The CDR3 spans 14 residues. The germline CDR1 and CDR2 sequences are SEHNR and FQNEAQ (reference sequence). Trimming took 5 bases from V and 4 from J, leaving 14 bases between them. The CDR3 region has the DNA TGTGCCAGCAGCCCCGGGACCTCTCCCACTGAAGCTTTCTTT. Its protein is CASSPGTSPTEAFF.

This clonotype showed up many times. The chain carries TRBV29-1 and TRBJ1-1; the D is unclear. CDR3 length equals 11 residues. Germline V gene lookup returns CDR1 SQVTM and CDR2 ANQGSEA. Trimming took off 4 bases at V and 7 bases at J, with 10 bases between the two ends. The CDR3 nucleotides are TGCAGCGTTGTTAGAGGGAGTGAAGCTTTCTTT. Translated, it gives CSVVRGSEAFF.

This clonotype was detected ten times or more. The J gene is TRBJ1-5, the V gene TRBV28; D remains ambiguous. CDR3 length: 16 residues. V was clipped by 7 bases and J by 0 bases, with 16 bases between them. Germline assignment: CDR1 MDHEN and CDR2 SYDVKM. The CDR3, as DNA: TGTGCCAGCACGGGGAAGACAAAAGATAGCAATCAGCCCCAGCATTTT. This codes for CASTGKTKDSNQPQHF.

This chain connects TRBV4-2 to TRBJ1-4; a possible D gene is TRBD1 (5 bases). The CDR3 is 16 residues long. Trimming shortened V by 2 bases and J by 8 bases, and 18 bases separated the two germline ends. The germline V gene encodes CDR1 LGHNA and CDR2 YNFKEQ. In DNA, the CDR3 is TGTGCCAGCAGCCAAACCGAGGGACGGAGCGGAGAAAAACTGTTTTTT. Encoded protein: CASSQTEGRSGEKLFF.

V is TRBV4-3 and J is TRBJ2-5; 9 nucleotides match TRBD2. Losses at the gene ends were 1 base for V and 2 bases for J; bases not matched to a gene: 8. The CDR3 sequence is 17 residues long. CDR1 is LGHNA and CDR2 is YSLEER in the germline V gene. In DNA, the CDR3 is TGCGCCAGCAGCCAAGGAGCAGCGGGAGGATATCAAGAGACCCAGTACTTC. This sequence encodes CASSQGAAGGYQETQYF.

The chain uses TRBV6-5 and TRBJ1-1, with a possible D match to TRBD1 (5 bases). The V gene's germline CDR1 is MNHEY and CDR2 SVGAGI. This CDR3 has 16 amino acids. Trimming pared 2 bases from V and 6 bases from J, leaving 19 bases between. This CDR3 reads CASSYPQVRGTPEAFF. The CDR3 bases are TGTGCCAGCAGTTACCCGCAGGTGAGGGGTACCCCTGAAGCTTTCTTT.

In this sample, this clonotype turned up many times. The chain has TRBV27 and TRBJ2-7; D is ambiguous. Trimming removed 5 bases at V and 0 bases at J, with 23 bases between. CDR3 size: 18 residues. CDR1 is MNHEY and CDR2 is SMNVEV in the germline V gene (reference sequence). CDR3 nucleotide sequence: TGTGCCAGCAGTAATCAGGTTCCTAGGCCCTCCTCCTCCTACGAGCAGTACTTC. Encoded protein: CASSNQVPRPSSSYEQYF.

This clonotype was seen many times. The V and J genes are TRBV6-1 and TRBJ2-7, with 11 positions matching TRBD2. The germline CDR1 and CDR2 sequences are MNHNS and SASEGT. V lost 6 bases and J lost 2; bases outside the gene matches: 6. The CDR3 spans 15 residues. The CDR3 spells CASRILAGGPYEQYF. CDR3 in DNA: TGTGCCAGCAGGATTCTAGCGGGAGGCCCCTACGAGCAGTACTTC.

This clonotype has a single count. This may arise from a read error, as a much more abundant clone is one base away. The chain joins TRBV7-9 to TRBJ1-2, with 11 bases fitting TRBD1. The J segment lost 4 bases and the V segment lost 7 bases, leaving 8 bases of the junction unmatched. This CDR3 comprises 15 residues. Germline-derived CDR1 and CDR2 are SEHNR and FQNEAQ (reference sequence). CDR3 region: CASNPRDRGIYGYTF. The DNA of the CDR3 is TGTGCCAGCAACCCCCGGGACAGGGGGATCTATGGCTACACCTTC.

This rearrangement joins TRBV6-1 to TRBJ1-1, with D uncertain. The CDR3 is 15 residues long. The germline V and J ends were trimmed by 5 bases and 0 bases, with 13 bases remaining between them. Germline V gene data show CDR1 as MNHNS and CDR2 as SASEGT. In nucleotides, the CDR3 is TGTGCCAGCAGTCCATCGAGACGGTTGAACACTGAAGCTTTCTTT. It yields the protein CASSPSRRLNTEAFF.

The genes are TRBV10-3 and TRBJ2-2; perhaps TRBD2 as D (6 bases). The germline CDR1 and CDR2 sequences are ENHRY and SYGVKD. The CDR3 spans 12 residues. V was shortened by 3 bases and J by 9 bases, with 8 bases between the two germline ends. CDR3 in amino acids: CAISDAGRELFF. The CDR3 nucleotides are TGTGCCATCAGTGACGCGGGGCGGGAGCTGTTTTTT.

This clonotype has more than one count but fewer than ten. J is TRBJ2-2 and V is TRBV12-5; D gene unclear. Germline V gives CDR1 LGHNT, CDR2 FRNRAP. V was clipped by 6 bases and J by 6 bases, with 5 bases between them. The CDR3 spans 11 residues. CDR3 nucleotide sequence: TGTGCTAGTGGCCACTCCGGGGAGCTGTTTTTT. Translation: CASGHSGELFF.

This clonotype was seen only a few times. This chain uses TRBV7-2 with TRBJ2-7, with 7 bases lining up with TRBD2. The CDR3 loop spans 16 amino acids. J lost 3 bases, V lost 1 base, and 9 bases had no gene match. The germline CDR1 and CDR2 sequences are SGHTA and FQGNSA. CDR3 loop: CASSLGFGLGDYEQYF. Written as DNA, the CDR3 is TGTGCCAGCAGCTTAGGGTTTGGACTAGGAGACTACGAGCAGTACTTC.

Ten or more counts support this clonotype. The chain uses TRBV28 and TRBJ2-2, with D possibly TRBD1 on 6 matching bases. The germline V gene encodes CDR1 MDHEN and CDR2 SYDVKM. V gave up 6 bases and J gave up 3 bases, with 11 bases separating them. The CDR3 has 14 residues. The chain's CDR3 is CASSQGWDTGELFF. DNA for the CDR3: TGTGCCAGCAGCCAGGGGTGGGACACCGGGGAGCTGTTTTTT.